These 24 T cell receptor beta chains originate from one sample sequenced in a study of blood T cell repertoires in COVID-19. TCRdb's copy holds only in-frame clones and misses some; the assay was immunoSEQ multiplex PCR. The repertoire consists of hundreds of thousands of clones, with 70% to 90% occurring once and the leading ten covering approximately 1.8%. The sequenced material came from PBMCs or T cells enriched from blood (not recorded which). Source of these receptors: a man aged 40-49 years in a cohort exposed to, infected with or recovered from COVID-19 (not recorded which).

This sequence joins TRBV4-2 and TRBJ2-1, with TRBD2 matching 11 bases. Per the germline V gene, CDR1 is LGHNA and CDR2 is YNFKEQ. The CDR3 has 17 amino acids. V gave up 1 base and J gave up 8 bases; unmatched junction bases: 10. The CDR3 DNA follows: TGTGCCAGCAGCCAAGCCGCTAGCGGGAGGCTGAGGGATGAGCAGTTCTTC. It specifies CASSQAASGRLRDEQFF.

This clone has a single count. The genes are TRBV9 and TRBJ2-3; 10 bases line up with TRBD2. Trimming removed 4 bases from V and 4 bases from J; junction bases left unmatched: 6. CDR3 length: 15 residues. Germline V gene lookup returns CDR1 SGDLS and CDR2 YYNGEE. The CDR3 loop is CASSRTSGNSDTQYF. The CDR3 nucleotides are TGTGCCAGCAGCAGAACTAGCGGGAACTCAGATACGCAGTATTTT. Looking up the rest from reference TRBV9 and TRBJ2-3 gives the full variable domain: DSGVTQTPKHLITATGQRVTLRCSPRSGDLSVYWYQQSLDQGLQFLIQYYNGEERAKGNILERFSAQQFPDLHSELNLSSLELGDSALYFCASSRTSGNSDTQYFGPGTRLTVL.

The chain uses TRBV18 and TRBJ1-4; 8 positions agree with TRBD1. The junction had 9 bases not matched to a gene; V was cut back by 10 bases and J by 8 bases. CDR1 and CDR2 from the germline V gene are KGHSH and LQKENI. This CDR3 is 13 amino acids long. The CDR3 is CATKDRAGEKLFF. Written as DNA, the CDR3 is TGTGCCACCAAGGACAGGGCCGGCGAAAAACTGTTTTTT. The variable domain in full, with the rest retrieved from reference TRBV18 and TRBJ1-4, is NAGVMQNPRHLVRRRGQEARLRCSPMKGHSHVYWYRQLPEEGLKFMVYLQKENIIDESGMPKERFSAEFPKEGPSILRIQQVVRGDSAAYFCATKDRAGEKLFFGSGTQLSVL.

This clone was observed a handful of times. V is TRBV19 and J is TRBJ1-2; 8 nucleotides align to TRBD1. The length of the CDR3 is 15 residues. Germline values: CDR1 LNHDA, CDR2 SQIVND (reference sequence). Trimming took 3 bases from V and 8 from J; bases not matched to a gene: 11. The CDR3 sequence: CASSITGGFPRGYTF. As DNA, the CDR3 is TGTGCCAGTAGTATTACAGGGGGGTTTCCTCGCGGCTACACCTTC.

The chain employs TRBV27 and TRBJ2-1, with 7 bases lining up with TRBD1. The J segment lost 1 base and the V segment lost 3 bases, leaving 6 bases of the junction unmatched. Germline V lookup: CDR1 MNHEY, CDR2 SMNVEV (reference sequence). The CDR3 loop spans 16 amino acids. CDR3 sequence reads: CASSLSGGWSYNEQFF. CDR3 DNA: TGTGCCAGCAGTTTGTCAGGGGGTTGGTCCTACAATGAGCAGTTCTTC.

This clone has more than one count but fewer than ten. The CDR3 loop is CASSLLGSNEQFF. Written as DNA, the CDR3 is TGTGCCAGCAGCTTACTCGGGTCCAATGAGCAGTTCTTC. The genes are TRBV7-9 and TRBJ2-1; D ambiguous. This CDR3 is 13 amino acids long. Trimming took off 2 bases at V and 6 bases at J, with 8 bases between the two ends. CDR1 and CDR2 (germline): SEHNR, FQNEAQ (reference sequence).

The V call is TRBV10-1, the J call TRBJ1-1; D not resolved. The CDR3 is 14 amino acids. The V gene's germline CDR1 is WNHNN and CDR2 SYGVQD (reference sequence). Deletions cut 4 bases from V and 5 bases from J, with 14 bases between. The CDR3: CASSVQSSGTEAFF. DNA of the CDR3: TGCGCCAGCAGTGTTCAGTCTTCGGGTACTGAAGCTTTCTTT.

V usage is TRBV3-1 (or the pseudogene TRBV3-2) and J usage is TRBJ2-1, with D tentatively TRBD2 (5 bases). Trimming took 4 bases from V and 10 from J, leaving 14 bases between them. This CDR3 contains 13 residues. Germline-derived CDR1 and CDR2 are LGHDT and YNNKEL (reference sequence). The CDR3 reads CASSRPGIDEQFF. For the CDR3, the DNA is TGTGCCAGCAGCCGTCCCGGGATCGACGAGCAGTTCTTC.

This chain links TRBV5-1 with TRBJ2-1; TRBD2 matches at 10 bases. This CDR3 has 17 amino acids. Germline V gene lookup returns CDR1 SGHRS and CDR2 YFSETQ. V gave up 0 bases and J gave up 8 bases; unmatched junction bases: 11. The CDR3 DNA sequence: TGCGCCAGCAGCTTGGTGCCTAGCGGGAGTCGAGGCGATGAGCAGTTCTTC. Translated: CASSLVPSGSRGDEQFF.

This chain joins TRBV7-9 and TRBJ2-3, with 7 positions matching TRBD1. Germline CDR1 SEHNR, CDR2 FQNEAQ (reference sequence). V lost 1 base to trimming and J lost 1 base; unmatched junction nucleotides: 8. The CDR3 is made up of 17 amino acids. Written as DNA, the CDR3 is TGTGCCAGCAGCTTAGTATCACAGGGGATAGGCACAGATACGCAGTATTTT. It encodes CASSLVSQGIGTDTQYF.

The chain recombines TRBV3-1 (or the pseudogene TRBV3-2) with TRBJ2-2; D possibly corresponds to TRBD2 (7 bases). V lost 8 bases, J lost 10 bases, and 17 bases lay in between. Per the germline V gene, CDR1 is LGHDT and CDR2 is YNNKEL (reference sequence). This CDR3 is built from 13 residues. DNA of the CDR3: TGTGCCAGCTCCGGGGGGCTGATGGTGGAGCTGTTTTTT. The encoded protein is CASSGGLMVELFF.

The CDR3 reads CATSRPAGERTNEKLFF. CDR3 nucleotide sequence: TGTGCCACCAGCAGGCCCGCGGGGGAGAGGACTAATGAAAAACTGTTTTTT. The V and J genes are TRBV15 and TRBJ1-4; the D gene is possibly TRBD1 (5 bases). The CDR3 runs 17 residues. V gave up 3 bases and J gave up 2 bases, with 16 bases separating them. Germline CDR1 reads LNHNV; CDR2 reads YYDKDF (reference sequence).

The gene calls are TRBV11-2 and TRBJ1-1; 9 bases agree with TRBD1. Germline trimming cut 1 base from V and 1 base from J; bases unmatched to any gene: 10. In germline, CDR1 is SGHAT, CDR2 FQNNGV. There are 18 residues in the CDR3. The CDR3 reads CASSLALLTGGTNTEAFF. In nucleotides, the CDR3 is TGTGCCAGCAGCTTAGCCCTACTGACAGGGGGGACGAACACTGAAGCTTTCTTT.

The chain carries TRBV6-6 and TRBJ2-7; 8 bases fit TRBD2. The CDR3 runs to 16 residues. V trimming: 5 bases; J trimming: 0 bases; junction bases outside the gene matches: 9. Germline CDR1 MNHNY, CDR2 SVGAGI (reference sequence). The DNA for the CDR3 is TGTGCCAGCAGTCAATGGGCGGGGGGAAGCTCCTACGAGCAGTACTTC. Protein sequence: CASSQWAGGSSYEQYF.

This chain uses TRBV7-3 with TRBJ2-1, with 10 bases aligning to TRBD2. The CDR3 spans 15 residues. CDR1 and CDR2 (germline): SGHTA, FQGTGA. V lost 5 bases and J lost 4; bases outside the gene matches: 5. CDR3 amino acids: CASSQTSGNYNEQFF. The DNA for the CDR3 is TGTGCCAGCAGCCAAACTAGCGGGAATTACAATGAGCAGTTCTTC.

The chain has TRBV3-1 (or the pseudogene TRBV3-2) and TRBJ2-7; 7 bases are shared with TRBD1. The germline CDR1 and CDR2 sequences are LGHDT and YNNKEL (reference sequence). Trimming took 1 base from V and 1 from J; bases not matched to a gene: 13. CDR3 size: 18 residues. This CDR3 is CASSQVEAGTALSYEQYF. DNA of the CDR3: TGTGCCAGCAGCCAAGTAGAGGCCGGGACAGCTCTATCCTACGAGCAGTACTTC.

The chain links TRBV28 to TRBJ2-7, with 7 bases lining up with TRBD2. V dropped 2 bases and J dropped 4; count of bases not matched to a gene: 11. This CDR3 is 16 amino acids long. CDR1 and CDR2 (germline): MDHEN, SYDVKM. CDR3 sequence reads: CASSLPTGTTTYEQYF. The CDR3 DNA reads TGTGCCAGCAGTTTACCCACCGGGACTACGACTTACGAGCAGTACTTC.

The rearrangement uses TRBV29-1 and TRBJ2-1, with a tentative D call TRBD2 (5 bases). The CDR3 sequence is 16 residues long. The ends were cut back, 2 bases at V and 0 bases at J, with 14 bases in the middle. Germline lookup yields CDR1 SQVTM and CDR2 ANQGSEA. The CDR3 sequence: CSVESVSASSYNEQFF. The CDR3 nucleotides are TGCAGCGTTGAATCGGTTAGCGCAAGCTCCTACAATGAGCAGTTCTTC.

The gene calls are TRBV2 and TRBJ2-3; D perhaps matches TRBD2 (6 bases). The germline CDR1 and CDR2 sequences are SNHLY and FYNNEI. The CDR3 totals 14 residues. V was trimmed by 6 bases and J by 1 base, leaving 11 bases between them. CDR3: CASRDYRRTDTQYF. The CDR3, as DNA: TGTGCCAGCAGGGACTACCGACGCACAGATACGCAGTATTTT.

This rearrangement joins TRBV19 to TRBJ2-7; a weak D match, TRBD1 (6 bases). Trimming pared 5 bases from V and 5 bases from J, leaving 19 bases between. Germline lookup yields CDR1 LNHDA and CDR2 SQIVND (reference sequence). The CDR3 has 15 residues. The CDR3 loop is CASSRSERQGNEQYF. CDR3 DNA: TGTGCCAGTAGTCGAAGTGAGCGGCAGGGGAACGAGCAGTACTTC.

The genes are TRBV2 and TRBJ1-2, with 8 bases fitting TRBD1. The germline V gene encodes CDR1 SNHLY and CDR2 FYNNEI. The CDR3 consists of 14 residues. V trimming: 7 bases; J trimming: 7 bases; junction bases outside the gene matches: 11. In DNA, the CDR3 is TGTGCCAGCACCGGGACAGGAACATTCTCTGGCTACACCTTC. This gives the protein CASTGTGTFSGYTF.

The DNA for the CDR3 is TGCGCCAGCAGCCTTGACTCGCCGAACACCGGGGAGCTGTTTTTT. Its translation: CASSLDSPNTGELFF. This chain joins TRBV5-1 and TRBJ2-2; D gene ambiguous. V lost 4 bases, J lost 0 bases, and 10 bases lay in between. The CDR3 has 15 residues. The germline V gene encodes CDR1 SGHRS and CDR2 YFSETQ.

V usage is TRBV5-1 and J usage is TRBJ2-1, with D perhaps matching TRBD1 (5 bases). Germline lookup yields CDR1 SGHRS and CDR2 YFSETQ. With 3 bases removed from V and 9 bases from J, the gap between germline ends came to 19 bases. The CDR3 consists of 15 residues. CDR3 bases: TGCGCCAGCAGCTCCACACCGGGCCCGCAGGGTGAGCAGTTCTTC. Amino acid sequence: CASSSTPGPQGEQFF.

The chain recombines TRBV12-2 with TRBJ1-2; the table calls TRBD1, which could not be checked here. TRBV12-2 is a known pseudogene. CDR3 length equals 13 residues. This chain's CDR3 is CASRLGQPGGYTF. The CDR3 region has the DNA TGTGCAAGTCGCTTAGGCCAGCCAGGTGGCTACACCTTC.